This T cell receptor (beta chain) was sequenced for a study of regulatory T cells in long-lasting Graves disease. The time point was: newly diagnosed GD, antithyroid drugs for less than 3 months. PBMC-derived RNA was used for the TCR library. The diagnosis of Graves' disease used American Thyroid Association guidelines. The V segment lost 7 bases and the J segment 6 bases; nucleotides outside the gene matches: 5. Per the germline V gene, CDR1 is MNHNS and CDR2 is SASEGT. The CDR3 has 13 amino acids. This clonotype was detected many times. Antigen specificity is unknown. The study's findings and limits: Patients with persistent Graves' had lower TCR diversity than newly diagnosed patients. Limited sample numbers may have lowered accuracy.

Library construction for TCR beta used iRepertoire HTBI primers and Arm-PCR of CDR3 regions. TCRdb reanalysed the multiplex PCR reads using MiXCR and keeps one entry per CDR3 protein. The profile shows roughly 260,000 distinct CDR3 sequences, about 20% of them singletons. The same specimen was also included in a second study, on T cells in Graves' hyperthyroidism and ophthalmopathy.

The starting material was peripheral blood mononuclear cells (PBMCs), obtained at new diagnosis, from a patient treated with antithyroid drugs. The chain uses TRBV6-1 and TRBJ2-2; TRBD1 aligns across 7 bases. This clonotype was obtained from a woman aged 30 to 39 with Graves disease. In DNA form, the CDR3 reads TGTGCCAGCAACGACAGGGACCCCGGGGAGCTGTTTTTT. Translating gives CASNDRDPGELFF.